Below, one T cell receptor (beta chain) is given with its context. Taking its sample share into account, this clonotype is medium-sized (0.01 to 0.1%). What antigen it recognizes has not been identified. No much larger clone exists at a distance of one base, and base qualities are not known. The data derive from a study of immune heterogeneity within non-small cell lung tumors (dated by TCRdb to 2016 to 2019). Looking at the study overall: Histology comprised several squamous cell carcinomas, roughly ten non-squamous carcinomas and 1 tumor not otherwise specified. To look at intratumoral immune heterogeneity, the study ran whole-exome sequencing, RNA-seq and TCR beta repertoire sequencing on several spatially distinct regions taken from every NSCLC tumor. TCR repertoires were analyzed from 60 or so tumor loci of approximately 14 patients, while transcriptome data covered only about 45 loci from more than 10 patients. For mutant peptides 8 to 11 amino acids long, netMHCpan-3.0 predicted neoantigen binding to the HLA alleles of each patient. The paper as a whole reports these results and caveats: Within a patient, identical dominant CDR3B clonotypes were found to recur across loci, yet unique high-frequency clones were also harbored in different tumor locations. A statistically significant but moderate positive correlation (R roughly 0.31) was observed between local T-cell repertoire clonality and local tumor mutational burden. For the most part, high-frequency TCR beta clonotypes differed from one individual patient to another.

The TCR beta CDR3 region was amplified with a multiplex PCR system whose first round of approximately 10 cycles used 32 V-gene forward primers and 13 J-gene reverse primers. The first PCR round used a QIAGEN Multiplex PCR Kit, and the primer sequences were filed in Chinese patent CN105087789A. In a second PCR round, Illumina universal primers were added with the Phusion High-Fidelity PCR Kit. Sequencing of the TCR libraries was done on the Illumina HiSeq X Ten platform in paired-end mode with a 151 bp read length. The published analysis was carried out like this. Reads without multiplex PCR primers were removed using Cutadapt, read pairs were merged using PEAR, and CDR3 regions were called using MiXCR with default settings. Repertoire diversity was assessed by Shannon entropy, and clonality was calculated as one minus the Shannon entropy divided by the ln of the count of productive unique sequences. Dominant or high-frequency T-cell clones were defined as clonotypes at frequencies of at least 0.5%. Through fastp at Q25 and MiXCR, TCRdb rebuilt clones from the public reads, retaining in-frame beta chains. Here each entry gathers all rows of one CDR3 protein and keeps the most common genes and DNA. Here the V and J calls rest on TCRdb's processing, not on the authors' analysis. The sample contains under 3,000 distinct CDR3 sequences, about 23% of them found a single time. The ten most abundant clones make up about 11% of the sample.

Taken from the germline V gene (reference sequence), the CDR1 and CDR2 loops are DFQATT and SNEGSKA. Clipping removes 6 bases from V and 4 bases from J, with 1 as the unmatched junction base count. The CDR3, from cysteine to phenylalanine, totals 11 residues. The read is trimmed to its CDR3 DNA, 33 bases read in frame from base 1. Genomic DNA extracted from bulk tumor tissue served as TCR template, with roughly 600 ng gDNA amplified per sample. During surgery, multiple biopsies were taken from each primary tumor, with sampling sites spaced as far apart as possible within the tumor mass. The study cohort was described as untreated and was composed of newly diagnosed NSCLC cases undergoing curative surgery. The samples came from roughly 15 patients with newly diagnosed non-small cell lung cancer who were having surgery intended to be curative. Two independent pathologists reviewed the resected tumor masses. Sequencing was performed only on DNA and RNA samples of high quality.

This receptor was taken from a middle-aged man with non-small cell lung cancer. The chain uses TRBV20-1 and TRBJ1-1; the central 8 bases match TRBD1. Sequencing was carried out using lung tumor tissue. The CDR3 has the sequence CSAGQGTEAFF. Here is the DNA: TGCAGTGCCGGACAGGGCACTGAAGCTTTCTTT.